What follows describes a single T cell receptor (beta chain). Its antigen is not known. The data stem from a study of cytomegalovirus exposure and HLA in healthy donors. Findings and limits, study-wide: It was likely that a cluster of highly shared sequence variants was a sequencing artifact. Previous analysis showed most TCR beta V segments were productive about 90% or about 30% of the time.

This PCR relied on a set of 60 Vbeta primers and 13 Jbeta primers. The table came from immunoSEQ multiplex PCR; TCRdb's copy has only in-frame clones and leaves some out. The repertoire holds 60,000 to 70,000 clones, with about 75% as singletons. V lost 3 bases, J lost 0 bases, and 8 bases lay in between. Germline V gene lookup returns CDR1 WSHSY and CDR2 SAAADI. This CDR3 is 15 amino acids long. This TCR derives from a middle-aged woman in good health and CMV-seropositive. The sequencing sample was made of PBMCs. The rearrangement joins TRBV10-2 to TRBJ1-4, with D unclear. CDR3 sequence reads: CASSDPGTTNEKLFF. CDR3 bases: TGCGCCAGCAGTGATCCGGGAACAACTAATGAAAAACTGTTTTTT.